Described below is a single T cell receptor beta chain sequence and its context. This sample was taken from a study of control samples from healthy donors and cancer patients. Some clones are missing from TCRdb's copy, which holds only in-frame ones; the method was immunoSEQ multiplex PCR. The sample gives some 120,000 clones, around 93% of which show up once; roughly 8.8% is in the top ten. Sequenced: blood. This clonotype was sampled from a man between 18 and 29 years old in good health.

Written as DNA, the CDR3 is TGTGCCAGCAGTTTTTCCGCCCTACACAGGGGTACTTGCGAGCAGTACTTC. This codes for CASSFSALHRGTCEQYF. The V gene is TRBV27, the J gene TRBJ2-7; 7 bases match TRBD1. CDR1 is MNHEY, CDR2 SMNVEV, per germline (reference sequence). V trimming: 3 bases; J trimming: 6 bases; junction bases outside the gene matches: 17. The CDR3 covers 17 residues.